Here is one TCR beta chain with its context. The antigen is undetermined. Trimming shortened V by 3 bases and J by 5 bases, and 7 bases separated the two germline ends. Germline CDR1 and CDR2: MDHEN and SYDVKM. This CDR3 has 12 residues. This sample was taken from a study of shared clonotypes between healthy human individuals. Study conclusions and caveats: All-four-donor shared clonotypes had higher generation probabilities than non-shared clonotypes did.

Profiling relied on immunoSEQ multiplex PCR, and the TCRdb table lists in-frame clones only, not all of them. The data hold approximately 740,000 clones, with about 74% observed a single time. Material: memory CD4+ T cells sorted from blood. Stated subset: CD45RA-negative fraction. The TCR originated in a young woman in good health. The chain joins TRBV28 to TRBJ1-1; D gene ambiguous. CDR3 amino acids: CASSLEVTEAFF. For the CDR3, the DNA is TGTGCCAGCAGTTTGGAGGTGACTGAAGCTTTCTTT. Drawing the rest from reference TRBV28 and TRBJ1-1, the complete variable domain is DVKVTQSSRYLVKRTGEKVFLECVQDMDHENMFWYRQDPGLGLRLIYFSYDVKMKEKGDIPEGYSVSREKKERFSLILESASTNQTSMYLCASSLEVTEAFFGQGTRLTVV.